The TCR beta chain under discussion was sequenced for a study of regulatory T cells in long-lasting Graves disease. Study summary: Graves' disease counted as persistent after over 5 years of antithyroid drugs with positive TSH receptor antibodies. Study results and caveats: Persistent disease preferred TRBV28, TRBJ1-2 and TRBJ2-5; new disease, TRBV20-1 and TRBJ2-1. Samples came from peripheral blood alone, without thyroid tissue.

Assembly of TCR beta libraries relied on iRepertoire HTBI primers together with Arm-PCR of CDR3 regions. TCRdb reanalysed the multiplex PCR reads using MiXCR and keeps one entry per CDR3 protein. The sample has roughly 400,000 distinct CDR3 sequences, less than 25% seen once. Regarding time point: persistent/refractory GD, antithyroid drugs over 5 years with positive TRAb. RNA isolated from PBMCs was used to make the TCR library. This clonotype came up many times. Its target is not known. The CDR3 contains 15 residues. Trimming stripped 1 base from V and 3 bases from J, with 13 bases between. In germline, CDR1 is SGHTA, CDR2 FQGNSA.

The starting material was peripheral blood mononuclear cells (PBMCs), obtained when the disease was refractory, from a patient treated with antithyroid drugs. This rearrangement joins TRBV7-2 to TRBJ2-7; D remains unclear. The sequence was collected from a female donor with Graves disease. DNA for the CDR3: TGTGCCAGCAGCTTAGTCTGGTCCCAGGACTACGAGCAGTACTTC. Protein product: CASSLVWSQDYEQYF.